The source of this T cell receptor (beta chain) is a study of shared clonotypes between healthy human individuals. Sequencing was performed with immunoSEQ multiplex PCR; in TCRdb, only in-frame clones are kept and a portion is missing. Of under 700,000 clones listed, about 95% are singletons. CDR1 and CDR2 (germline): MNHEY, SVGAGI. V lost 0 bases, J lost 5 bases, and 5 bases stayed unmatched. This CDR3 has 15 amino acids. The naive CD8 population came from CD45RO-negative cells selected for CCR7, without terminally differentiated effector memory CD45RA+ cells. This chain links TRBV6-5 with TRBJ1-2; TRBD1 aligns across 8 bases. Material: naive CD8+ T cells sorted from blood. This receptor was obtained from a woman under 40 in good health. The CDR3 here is CASSYSTGGSYGYTF. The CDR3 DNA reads TGTGCCAGCAGTTACTCTACAGGGGGATCTTATGGCTACACCTTC.